What follows are 20 T cell receptor beta chains derived from one specimen sequenced in a study of shared clonotypes between healthy human individuals. Sequencing was performed with immunoSEQ multiplex PCR; in TCRdb, only in-frame clones are kept and a portion is missing. Of under 600,000 clones detected, approximately 97% appear once; the ten largest clones hold around 0.058%. Sequencing was done on a sample of naive CD4+ T cells sorted from blood. Subset described: CD45RA+ positively selected. Receptors were obtained from a woman aged 25-40 years in good health.

The V and J genes are TRBV9 and TRBJ2-3; D gene ambiguous. Trimming left V 0 bases short and J 4 bases short, with 9 bases between. CDR3 length: 14 residues. In germline, CDR1 is SGDLS, CDR2 YYNGEE. The CDR3 DNA follows: TGTGCCAGCAGCGTAGCGAGCAGTTCAGATACGCAGTATTTT. Its translation: CASSVASSSDTQYF.

The V and J genes are TRBV7-6 and TRBJ2-7, with a weak D call TRBD1 (6 bases). Germline V CDR1 and CDR2: SGHVS, FNYEAQ. CDR3 size: 14 residues. The V end was cut by 3 bases, the J end by 0 bases, with 9 bases between. The CDR3 loop reads CASSLDRHSYEQYF. CDR3 sequence (DNA): TGTGCCAGCAGCTTGGACAGACACTCCTACGAGCAGTACTTC.

The V gene is TRBV19, the J gene TRBJ2-7; possible D gene TRBD1, 5 bases. The germline gives CDR1 LNHDA, CDR2 SQIVND (reference sequence). Deletions cut 6 bases from V and 1 base from J, with 7 bases between. The CDR3 loop spans 12 amino acids. The CDR3, as DNA: TGTGCCAGTAGCCCAGGGTCCTACGAGCAGTACTTC. Protein: CASSPGSYEQYF.

CDR3 sequence: CASRVLTRIAFF. CDR3 sequence (DNA): TGTGCCAGTAGGGTATTGACCCGGATAGCTTTCTTT. This sequence joins TRBV19 and TRBJ1-1, with D unresolved. The CDR3 contains 12 residues. CDR1 and CDR2 from the germline V gene are LNHDA and SQIVND (reference sequence). Trimming removed 6 bases at V and 10 bases at J, with 15 bases between.

The chain employs TRBV2 and TRBJ1-1; no definite D call. This CDR3 has 15 amino acids. CDR1 and CDR2 from the germline V gene are SNHLY and FYNNEI. The V and J ends lost 1 base and 0 bases respectively, with 9 bases between them. The CDR3 region is CASSEVGFMNTEAFF. CDR3 bases: TGTGCCAGCAGTGAAGTGGGGTTCATGAACACTGAAGCTTTCTTT.

This clone has only one observation. The CDR3 here is CASSEINSDTEAFF. The CDR3 DNA reads as TGTGCCAGCAGTGAGATCAACTCGGACACTGAAGCTTTCTTT. The chain uses TRBV28 and TRBJ1-1, with unresolved D. CDR3 size: 14 residues. CDR1 is MDHEN, CDR2 SYDVKM, per germline. V was shortened by 5 bases and J by 3 bases, with 13 bases between the two germline ends.

With regard to this clone: Other nucleotide sequences in the sample specify the same CDR3. J is TRBJ2-7 and V is TRBV19; D unclear. V was cut by 1 base and J by 0 bases, with 7 bases left in between. The CDR3 contains 14 residues. Germline loops: CDR1 LNHDA, CDR2 SQIVND (reference sequence). DNA for the CDR3: TGTGCCAGTAGTATAGCTCTGAGCTCCTACGAGCAGTACTTC. Translating gives CASSIALSSYEQYF.

The rearrangement links TRBV5-1 to TRBJ1-2, with 7 bases fitting TRBD1. The CDR3 runs to 15 residues. Per the germline V gene, CDR1 is SGHRS and CDR2 is YFSETQ. Trimming at V came to 4 bases and at J to 8 bases, leaving 14 bases not matched to a gene. CDR3 protein: CASSPGDSRVRGYTF. The CDR3 nucleotides read TGCGCCAGCAGCCCCGGGGACAGCCGGGTTAGAGGCTACACCTTC.

The chain uses TRBV11-2 and TRBJ2-1, with TRBD2 matching 9 bases. V was clipped by 0 bases and J by 7 bases; unmatched bases: 13. Per the germline V gene, CDR1 is SGHAT and CDR2 is FQNNGV. The CDR3 extends over 18 amino acids. For the CDR3, the DNA is TGTGCCAGCAGCTTAGATAGGCTAGCGGGAACATCGGGTAATGAGCAGTTCTTC. This translates into CASSLDRLAGTSGNEQFF.

The gene calls are TRBV11-2 and TRBJ2-1; either TRBD1 or TRBD2 may supply D (6 bases each). The CDR3 is 14 residues long. Germline V gene data show CDR1 as SGHAT and CDR2 as FQNNGV. With 3 bases removed from V and 9 bases from J, the gap between germline ends came to 15 bases. The CDR3 reads CASSFFGSRGEQFF. The CDR3 nucleotides are TGTGCCAGCAGCTTCTTCGGGAGCAGGGGTGAGCAGTTCTTC.

This chain joins TRBV28 and TRBJ1-5; possibly TRBD1 for D (5 bases). Germline V gives CDR1 MDHEN, CDR2 SYDVKM. The CDR3 spans 14 residues. With 6 bases removed from V and 7 bases from J, the gap between germline ends came to 16 bases. The CDR3 nucleotides read TGTGCCAGCAGATCGGGGGGAGTGGGCCAGCCCCAGCATTTT. It is translated as CASRSGGVGQPQHF.

The V call is TRBV5-4, the J call TRBJ1-2; D gene ambiguous. Germline CDR1 is SGHNT and CDR2 is YYREEE (reference sequence). Trimming took off 4 bases at V and 4 bases at J, with 14 bases between the two ends. This CDR3 contains 14 residues. The CDR3 DNA sequence: TGTGCCAGCAGCGATGGGGAAGCTCTCTATGGCTACACCTTC. Protein product: CASSDGEALYGYTF.

The chain uses TRBV29-1 and TRBJ1-3, with D hard to call. Germline CDR1 and CDR2: SQVTM and ANQGSEA. This CDR3 has 16 amino acids. Trimming cost V 2 bases and J 0 bases, with 14 bases left between them. The DNA of the CDR3 is TGCAGCGTTGAATATCATCCAGGCAACTCTGGAAACACCATATATTTT. It is translated as CSVEYHPGNSGNTIYF.

This clone was seen only a few times. This chain joins TRBV29-1 and TRBJ1-1; the D gene is possibly TRBD1 (5 bases). This CDR3 comprises 10 residues. Trimming pared 4 bases from V and 11 bases from J, leaving 11 bases between. CDR1 and CDR2 from the germline V gene are SQVTM and ANQGSEA. This CDR3 reads CSVGGPGAFF. The CDR3 DNA sequence: TGCAGCGTTGGGGGACCCGGGGCTTTCTTT.

The DNA for the CDR3 is TGTGCCACCCGCGGGACAGCCAATGAAAAACTGTTTTTT. Its protein is CATRGTANEKLFF. V gene TRBV28 combines with J gene TRBJ1-4; TRBD1 matches 7 bases. CDR1 is MDHEN, CDR2 SYDVKM, per germline. Trimming took 10 bases from V and 5 from J; bases not matched to a gene: 7. This CDR3 is built from 13 residues.

The rearrangement joins TRBV6-1 to TRBJ2-5, with D possibly matching TRBD1 (6 bases). Trimming took off 8 bases at V and 1 base at J, with 17 bases between the two ends. The CDR3 runs to 15 residues. Germline V gene lookup returns CDR1 MNHNS and CDR2 SASEGT. This chain's CDR3 is CASDDQRTAQETQYF. In DNA, the CDR3 is TGTGCCAGCGATGATCAAAGGACAGCCCAAGAGACCCAGTACTTC.

This chain joins TRBV19 and TRBJ2-7; TRBD2 agrees at 9 bases. CDR3 length: 14 amino acids. V gave up 6 bases and J gave up 2 bases; unmatched junction bases: 5. The V gene's germline CDR1 is LNHDA and CDR2 SQIVND (reference sequence). Here the CDR3 reads CASSLAGAPYEQYF. Here the CDR3 DNA reads TGTGCCAGTAGCTTAGCGGGAGCCCCCTACGAGCAGTACTTC.

On this clone itself: Different DNA sequences within this sample yield the same CDR3. This chain uses TRBV5-4 with TRBJ2-6; no reliable D call. The CDR3 loop spans 15 amino acids. The V end lost 0 bases, the J end lost 0 bases, and 4 bases lay between the germline ends. CDR1 and CDR2 (germline): SGHNT, YYREEE (reference sequence). CDR3 nucleotide sequence: TGTGCCAGCAGCTTGGTCGGCTCTGGGGCCAACGTCCTGACTTTC. Translation: CASSLVGSGANVLTF.

This chain uses TRBV19 with TRBJ2-1; 10 nucleotides line up with TRBD2. V was pared by 5 bases and J by 1 base, with 8 bases of the junction left unmatched. The V gene's germline CDR1 is LNHDA and CDR2 SQIVND (reference sequence). There are 17 residues in the CDR3. CDR3 sequence (DNA): TGTGCCAGTAGTGTCCTAGCGGGAGTTATGTCCTACAATGAGCAGTTCTTC. It encodes CASSVLAGVMSYNEQFF.

A single count supports this clone. The chain recombines TRBV19 with TRBJ1-1; D remains ambiguous. The V gene's germline CDR1 is LNHDA and CDR2 SQIVND (reference sequence). This CDR3 comprises 14 residues. V shed 3 bases and J shed 4 bases, with 12 bases lying between them. The chain's CDR3 is CASSINLWRTEAFF. The CDR3 nucleotides read TGTGCCAGTAGTATTAATTTGTGGCGCACTGAAGCTTTCTTT. Looking up the rest from reference TRBV19 and TRBJ1-1 gives the full variable domain: DGGITQSPKYLFRKEGQNVTLSCEQNLNHDAMYWYRQDPGQGLRLIYYSQIVNDFQKGDIAEGYSVSREKKESFPLTVTSAQKNPTAFYLCASSINLWRTEAFFGQGTRLTVV.